This T cell receptor (beta chain) was identified in a study of identical twins. CDR1 is MGHDK, CDR2 SYGVNS, per germline. The V end lost 2 bases, the J end lost 3 bases, and 7 bases lay between the germline ends. This CDR3 is 13 amino acids long. Each CDR3 protein is one row after TCRdb ran MiXCR on the 5' RACE reads. The sample lists approximately 190,000 distinct CDR3 sequences, around a sixth occurring once. These same data were also listed under a study on T cells expressing NK-cell markers.

This TCR was sampled from a young woman in good health. Sequencing input: CD8+ T cells sorted from blood. V usage is TRBV25-1 and J usage is TRBJ1-1, with D tentatively TRBD1 (5 bases). The CDR3: CASSETRDTEAFF. The DNA of the CDR3 is TGTGCCAGCAGTGAAACCAGGGACACTGAAGCTTTCTTT.